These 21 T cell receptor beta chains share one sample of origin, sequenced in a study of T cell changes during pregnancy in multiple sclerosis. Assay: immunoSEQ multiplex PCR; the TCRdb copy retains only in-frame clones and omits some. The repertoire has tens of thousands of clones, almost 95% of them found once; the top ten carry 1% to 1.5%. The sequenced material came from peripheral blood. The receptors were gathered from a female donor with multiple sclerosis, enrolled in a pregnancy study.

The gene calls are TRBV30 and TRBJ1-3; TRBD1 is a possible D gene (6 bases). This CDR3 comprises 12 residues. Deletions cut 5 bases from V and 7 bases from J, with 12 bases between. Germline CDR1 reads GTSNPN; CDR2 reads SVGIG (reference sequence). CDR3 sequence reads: CAWCLRGNTIYF. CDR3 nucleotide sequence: TGTGCCTGGTGTCTGAGGGGGAACACCATATATTTT. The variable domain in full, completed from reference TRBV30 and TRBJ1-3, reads SQTIHQWPATLVQPVGSPLSLECTVEGTSNPNLYWYRQAAGRGLQLLFYSVGIGQISSEVPQNLSASRPQDRQFILSSKKLLLSDSGFYLCAWCLRGNTIYFGEGSWLTVV.

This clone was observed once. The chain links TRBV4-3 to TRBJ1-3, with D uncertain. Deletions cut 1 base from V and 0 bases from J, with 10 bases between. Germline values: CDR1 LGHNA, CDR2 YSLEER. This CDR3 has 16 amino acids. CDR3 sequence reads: CASSQGHLSSGNTIYF. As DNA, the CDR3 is TGCGCCAGCAGCCAAGGACACTTGAGCTCTGGAAACACCATATATTTT.

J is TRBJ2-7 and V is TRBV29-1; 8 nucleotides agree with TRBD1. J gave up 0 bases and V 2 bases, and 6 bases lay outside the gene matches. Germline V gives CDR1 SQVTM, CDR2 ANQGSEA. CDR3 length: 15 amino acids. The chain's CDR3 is CSVELPGQASYEQYF. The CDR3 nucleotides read TGCAGCGTTGAACTCCCGGGACAGGCCTCCTACGAGCAGTACTTC.

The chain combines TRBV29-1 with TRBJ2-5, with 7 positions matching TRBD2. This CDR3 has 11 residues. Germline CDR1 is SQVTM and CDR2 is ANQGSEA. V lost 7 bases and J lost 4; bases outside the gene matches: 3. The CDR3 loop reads CSAGEGETQYF. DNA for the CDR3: TGCAGCGCTGGGGAGGGAGAGACCCAGTACTTC.

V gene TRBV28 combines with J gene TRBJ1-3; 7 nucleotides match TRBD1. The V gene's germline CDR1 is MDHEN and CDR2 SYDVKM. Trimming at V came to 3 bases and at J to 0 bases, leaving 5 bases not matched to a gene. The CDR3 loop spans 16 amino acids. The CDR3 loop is CASSFRTGGSGNTIYF. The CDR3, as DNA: TGTGCCAGCAGTTTCAGGACAGGTGGCTCTGGAAACACCATATATTTT.

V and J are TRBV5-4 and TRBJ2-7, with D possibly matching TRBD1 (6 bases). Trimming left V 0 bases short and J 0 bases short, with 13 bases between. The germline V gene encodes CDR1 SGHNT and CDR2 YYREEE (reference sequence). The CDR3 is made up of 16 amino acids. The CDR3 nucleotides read TGTGCCAGCAGCTTGGCCATAGGGGGAAGCTCCTACGAGCAGTACTTC. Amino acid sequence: CASSLAIGGSSYEQYF.

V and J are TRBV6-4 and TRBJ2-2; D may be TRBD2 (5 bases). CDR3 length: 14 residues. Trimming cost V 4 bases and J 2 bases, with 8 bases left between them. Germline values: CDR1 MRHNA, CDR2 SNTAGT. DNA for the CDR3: TGTGCCAGCAGTGGAGGGTACAACACCGGGGAGCTGTTTTTT. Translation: CASSGGYNTGELFF.

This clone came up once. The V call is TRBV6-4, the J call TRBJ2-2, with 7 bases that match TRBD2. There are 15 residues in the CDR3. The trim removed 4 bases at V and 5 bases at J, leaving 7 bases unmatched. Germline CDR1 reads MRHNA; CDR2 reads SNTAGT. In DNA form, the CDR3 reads TGTGCCAGCAGTGCCACAGGACTAGAAACCGGGGAGCTGTTTTTT. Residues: CASSATGLETGELFF.

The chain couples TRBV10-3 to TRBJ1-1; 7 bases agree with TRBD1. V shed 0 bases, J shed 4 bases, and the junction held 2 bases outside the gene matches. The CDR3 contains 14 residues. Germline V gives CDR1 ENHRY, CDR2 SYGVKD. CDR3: CAISESAGGTEAFF. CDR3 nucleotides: TGTGCCATCAGTGAGTCGGCAGGGGGCACTGAAGCTTTCTTT.

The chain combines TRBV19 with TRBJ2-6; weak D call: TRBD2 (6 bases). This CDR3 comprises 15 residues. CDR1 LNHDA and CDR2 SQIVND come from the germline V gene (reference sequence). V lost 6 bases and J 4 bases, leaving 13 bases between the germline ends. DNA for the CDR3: TGTGCCAGTAGATCGCCGGGAGTGGGGGCCAACGTCCTGACTTTC. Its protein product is CASRSPGVGANVLTF. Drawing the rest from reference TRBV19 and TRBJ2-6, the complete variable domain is DGGITQSPKYLFRKEGQNVTLSCEQNLNHDAMYWYRQDPGQGLRLIYYSQIVNDFQKGDIAEGYSVSREKKESFPLTVTSAQKNPTAFYLCASRSPGVGANVLTFGAGSRLTVL.

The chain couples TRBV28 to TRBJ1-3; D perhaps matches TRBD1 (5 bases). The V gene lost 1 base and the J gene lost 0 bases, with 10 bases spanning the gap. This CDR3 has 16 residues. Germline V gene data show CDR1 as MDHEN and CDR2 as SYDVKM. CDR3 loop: CASSLSRETSGNTIYF. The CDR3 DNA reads TGTGCCAGCAGTTTATCCAGGGAAACCTCTGGAAACACCATATATTTT.

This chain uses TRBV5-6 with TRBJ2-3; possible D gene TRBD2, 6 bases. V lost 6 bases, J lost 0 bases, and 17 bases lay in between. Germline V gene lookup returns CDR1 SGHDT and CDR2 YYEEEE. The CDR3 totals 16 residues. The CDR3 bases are TGTGCCAGCACTTTTTTAACCGGGGGTAGCACAGATACGCAGTATTTT. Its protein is CASTFLTGGSTDTQYF. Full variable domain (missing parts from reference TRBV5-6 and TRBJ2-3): DAGVTQSPTHLIKTRGQQVTLRCSPKSGHDTVSWYQQALGQGPQFIFQYYEEEERQRGNFPDRFSGHQFPNYSSELNVNALLLGDSALYLCASTFLTGGSTDTQYFGPGTRLTVL.

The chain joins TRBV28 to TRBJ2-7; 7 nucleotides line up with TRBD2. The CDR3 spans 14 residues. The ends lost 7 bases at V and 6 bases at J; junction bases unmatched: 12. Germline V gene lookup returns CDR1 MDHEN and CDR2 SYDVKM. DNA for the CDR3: TGTGCCAGCACCTGGCTTCGACTAGCCTCCGAGCAGTACTTC. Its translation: CASTWLRLASEQYF.

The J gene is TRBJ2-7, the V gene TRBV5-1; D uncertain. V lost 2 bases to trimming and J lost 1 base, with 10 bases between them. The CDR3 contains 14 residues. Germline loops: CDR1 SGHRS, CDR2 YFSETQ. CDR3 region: CASSLSAPSYEQYF. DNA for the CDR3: TGCGCCAGCAGCTTATCGGCCCCTTCCTACGAGCAGTACTTC.

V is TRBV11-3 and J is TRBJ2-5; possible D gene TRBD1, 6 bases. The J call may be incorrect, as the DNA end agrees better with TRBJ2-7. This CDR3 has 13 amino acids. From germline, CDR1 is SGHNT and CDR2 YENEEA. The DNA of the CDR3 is TGTGCCAGCAGCCCGACAGGCTTCTACGAGCAGTACTTC. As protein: CASSPTGFYEQYF.

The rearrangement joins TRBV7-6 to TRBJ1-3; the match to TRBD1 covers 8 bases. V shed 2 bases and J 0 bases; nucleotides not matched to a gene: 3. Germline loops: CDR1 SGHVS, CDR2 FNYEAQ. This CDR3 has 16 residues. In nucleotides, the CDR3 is TGTGCCAGCAGCTTAAGGGGACAGGACTCTGGAAACACCATATATTTT. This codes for CASSLRGQDSGNTIYF.

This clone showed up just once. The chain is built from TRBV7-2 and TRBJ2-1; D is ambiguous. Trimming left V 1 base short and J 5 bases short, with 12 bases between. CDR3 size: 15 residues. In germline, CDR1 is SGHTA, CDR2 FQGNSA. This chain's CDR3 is CASSLVGGANNEQFF. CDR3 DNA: TGTGCCAGCAGCTTAGTTGGCGGAGCCAACAATGAGCAGTTCTTC.

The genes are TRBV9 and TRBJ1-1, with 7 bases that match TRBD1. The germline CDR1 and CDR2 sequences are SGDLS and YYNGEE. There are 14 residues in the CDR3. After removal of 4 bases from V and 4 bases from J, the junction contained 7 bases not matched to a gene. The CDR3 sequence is CASSSRDSATEAFF. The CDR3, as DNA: TGTGCCAGCAGCTCCCGGGACAGCGCCACTGAAGCTTTCTTT.

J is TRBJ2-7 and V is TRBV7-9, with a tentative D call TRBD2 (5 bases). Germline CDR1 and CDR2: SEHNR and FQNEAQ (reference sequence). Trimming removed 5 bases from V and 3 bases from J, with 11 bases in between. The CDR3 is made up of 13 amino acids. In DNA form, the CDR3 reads TGTGCCAGCAGCGATAGGACTCGCTACGAGCAGTACTTC. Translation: CASSDRTRYEQYF.

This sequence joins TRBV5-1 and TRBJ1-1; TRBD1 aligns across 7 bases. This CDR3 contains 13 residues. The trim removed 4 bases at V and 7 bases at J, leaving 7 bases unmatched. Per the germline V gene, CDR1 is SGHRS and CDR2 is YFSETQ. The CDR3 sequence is CASSPGQVIEAFF. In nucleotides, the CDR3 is TGCGCCAGCAGCCCCGGACAGGTTATTGAAGCTTTCTTT.

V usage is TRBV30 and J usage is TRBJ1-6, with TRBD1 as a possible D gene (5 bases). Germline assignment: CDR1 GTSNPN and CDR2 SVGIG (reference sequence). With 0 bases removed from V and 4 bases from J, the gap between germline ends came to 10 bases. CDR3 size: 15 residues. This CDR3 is CAWSVEEGYNSPLHF. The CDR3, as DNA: TGTGCCTGGAGTGTGGAGGAGGGGTATAATTCACCCCTCCACTTT.